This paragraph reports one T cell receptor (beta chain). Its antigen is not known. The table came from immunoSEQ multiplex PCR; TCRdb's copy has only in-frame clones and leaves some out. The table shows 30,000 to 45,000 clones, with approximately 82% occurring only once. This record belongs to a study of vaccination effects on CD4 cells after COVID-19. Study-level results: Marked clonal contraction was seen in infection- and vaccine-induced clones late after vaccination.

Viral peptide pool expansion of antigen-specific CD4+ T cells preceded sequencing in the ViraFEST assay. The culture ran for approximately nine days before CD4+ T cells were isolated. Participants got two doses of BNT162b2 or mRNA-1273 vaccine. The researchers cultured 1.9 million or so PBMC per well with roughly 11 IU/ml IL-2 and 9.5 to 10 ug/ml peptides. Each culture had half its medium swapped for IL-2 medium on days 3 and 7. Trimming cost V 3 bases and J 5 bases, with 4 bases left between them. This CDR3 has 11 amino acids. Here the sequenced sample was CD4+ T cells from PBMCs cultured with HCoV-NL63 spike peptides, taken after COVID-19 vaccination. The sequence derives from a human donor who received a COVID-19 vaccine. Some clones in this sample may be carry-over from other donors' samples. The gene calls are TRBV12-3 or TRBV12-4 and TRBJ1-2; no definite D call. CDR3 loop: CASSFGYGYTF. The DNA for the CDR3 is TGTGCCAGCAGTTTTGGGTATGGCTACACCTTC.